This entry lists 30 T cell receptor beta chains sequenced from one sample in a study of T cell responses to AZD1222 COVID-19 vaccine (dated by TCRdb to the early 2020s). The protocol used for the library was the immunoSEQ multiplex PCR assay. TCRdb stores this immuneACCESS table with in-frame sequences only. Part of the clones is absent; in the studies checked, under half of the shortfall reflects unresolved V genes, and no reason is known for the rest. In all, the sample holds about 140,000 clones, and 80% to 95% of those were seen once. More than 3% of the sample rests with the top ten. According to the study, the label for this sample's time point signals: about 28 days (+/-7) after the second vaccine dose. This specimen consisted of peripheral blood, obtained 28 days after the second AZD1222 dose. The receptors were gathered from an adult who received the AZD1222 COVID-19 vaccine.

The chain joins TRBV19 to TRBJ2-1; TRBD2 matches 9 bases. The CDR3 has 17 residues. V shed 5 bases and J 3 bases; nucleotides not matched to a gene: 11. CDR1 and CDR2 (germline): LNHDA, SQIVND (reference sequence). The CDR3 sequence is CASSGSGSPYYYNEQFF. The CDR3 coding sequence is TGTGCCAGTAGTGGTAGCGGGAGCCCATACTACTACAATGAGCAGTTCTTC.

The CDR3 DNA reads TGTGCCAGCAGCCCGCAACTAGTAAGGCCAGATACGCAGTATTTT. Amino acid sequence: CASSPQLVRPDTQYF. J is TRBJ2-3 and V is TRBV3-1 (or the pseudogene TRBV3-2); tentatively, D is TRBD2 (5 bases). V dropped 4 bases and J dropped 4 bases, with 15 bases sitting between them. Germline CDR1 LGHDT, CDR2 YNNKEL (reference sequence). This CDR3 comprises 15 residues.

CDR3 DNA sequence: TGTGCCAGCCGCGGGGGGGGACACGTCAATCAGCCCCAGCATTTT. It codes for CASRGGGHVNQPQHF. The V and J genes are TRBV28 and TRBJ1-5; D is possibly TRBD1 (6 bases). The germline gives CDR1 MDHEN, CDR2 SYDVKM. V lost 8 bases, J lost 3 bases, and 17 bases lay in between. This CDR3 has 15 amino acids.

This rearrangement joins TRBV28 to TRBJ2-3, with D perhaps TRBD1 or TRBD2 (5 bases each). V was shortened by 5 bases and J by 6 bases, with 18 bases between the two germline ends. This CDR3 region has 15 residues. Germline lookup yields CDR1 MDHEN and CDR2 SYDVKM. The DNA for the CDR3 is TGTGCCAGCAGTCCCCCAAATCAGGGAGCGGATACGCAGTATTTT. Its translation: CASSPPNQGADTQYF.

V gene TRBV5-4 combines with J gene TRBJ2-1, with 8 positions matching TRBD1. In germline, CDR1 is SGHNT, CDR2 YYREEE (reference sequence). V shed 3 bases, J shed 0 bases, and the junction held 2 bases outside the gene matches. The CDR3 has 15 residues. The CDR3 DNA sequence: TGTGCCAGCAGCTCAACAGGGGGCTCCTACAATGAGCAGTTCTTC. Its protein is CASSSTGGSYNEQFF.

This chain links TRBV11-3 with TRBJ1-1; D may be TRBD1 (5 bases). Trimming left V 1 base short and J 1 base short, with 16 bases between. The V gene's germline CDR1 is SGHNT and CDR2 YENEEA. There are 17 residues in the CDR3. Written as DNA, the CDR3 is TGTGCCAGCAGCTTAGGGGATGGCAGGGCTGCGAACACTGAAGCTTTCTTT. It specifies CASSLGDGRAANTEAFF. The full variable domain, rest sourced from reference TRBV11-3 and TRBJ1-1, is EAGVVQSPRYKIIEKKQPVAFWCNPISGHNTLYWYLQNLGQGPELLIRYENEEAVDDSQLPKDRFSAERLKGVDSTLKIQPAELGDSAVYLCASSLGDGRAANTEAFFGQGTRLTVV.

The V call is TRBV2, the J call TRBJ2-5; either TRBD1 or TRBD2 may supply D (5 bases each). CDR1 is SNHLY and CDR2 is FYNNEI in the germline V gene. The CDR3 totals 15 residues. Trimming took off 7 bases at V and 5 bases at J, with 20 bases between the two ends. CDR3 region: CASTGQPPNVETQYF. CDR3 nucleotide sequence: TGTGCCAGCACGGGGCAGCCACCTAATGTGGAGACCCAGTACTTC.

CDR3 in amino acids: CASSPGGIDGYTF. In DNA form, the CDR3 reads TGTGCCAGCAGCCCAGGGGGAATAGATGGCTACACCTTC. The genes are TRBV5-5 and TRBJ1-2, with 7 bases that match TRBD1. This CDR3 contains 13 residues. J lost 6 bases, V lost 4 bases, and 6 bases had no gene match. Germline assignment: CDR1 SGHKS and CDR2 YYEKEE (reference sequence).

In nucleotides, the CDR3 is TGTGCCAGTACCACGGGACAAATCTCTGGAAACACCATATATTTT. It specifies CASTTGQISGNTIYF. The V call is TRBV19, the J call TRBJ1-3, with D possibly being TRBD1 (6 bases). The CDR3 loop spans 15 amino acids. Germline V CDR1 and CDR2: LNHDA, SQIVND (reference sequence). V dropped 7 bases and J dropped 0 bases, with 13 bases sitting between them. Looking up the rest from reference TRBV19 and TRBJ1-3 gives the full variable domain: DGGITQSPKYLFRKEGQNVTLSCEQNLNHDAMYWYRQDPGQGLRLIYYSQIVNDFQKGDIAEGYSVSREKKESFPLTVTSAQKNPTAFYLCASTTGQISGNTIYFGEGSWLTVV.

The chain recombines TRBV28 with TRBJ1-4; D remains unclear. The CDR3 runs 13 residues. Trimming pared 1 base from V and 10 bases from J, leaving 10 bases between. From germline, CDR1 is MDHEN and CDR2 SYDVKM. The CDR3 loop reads CASSLSGNSKLFF. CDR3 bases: TGTGCCAGCAGTTTATCGGGGAATTCAAAACTGTTTTTT.

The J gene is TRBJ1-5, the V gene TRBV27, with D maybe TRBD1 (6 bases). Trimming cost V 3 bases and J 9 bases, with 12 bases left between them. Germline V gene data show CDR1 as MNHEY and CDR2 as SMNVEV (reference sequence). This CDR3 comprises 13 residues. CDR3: CASSFSPRGPQHF. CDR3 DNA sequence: TGTGCCAGCAGTTTTTCACCCAGGGGGCCCCAGCATTTT.

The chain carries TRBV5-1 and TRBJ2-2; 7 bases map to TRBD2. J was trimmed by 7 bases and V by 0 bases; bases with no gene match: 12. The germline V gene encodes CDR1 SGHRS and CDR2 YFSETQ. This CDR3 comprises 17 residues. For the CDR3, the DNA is TGCGCCAGCAGCTTGGTTAAGGGAGGGGATACAATCGGGGAGCTGTTTTTT. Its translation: CASSLVKGGDTIGELFF. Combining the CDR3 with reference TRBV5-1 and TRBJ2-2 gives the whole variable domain KAGVTQTPRYLIKTRGQQVTLSCSPISGHRSVSWYQQTPGQGLQFLFEYFSETQRNKGNFPGRFSGRQFSNSRSEMNVSTLELGDSALYLCASSLVKGGDTIGELFFGEGSRLTVL.

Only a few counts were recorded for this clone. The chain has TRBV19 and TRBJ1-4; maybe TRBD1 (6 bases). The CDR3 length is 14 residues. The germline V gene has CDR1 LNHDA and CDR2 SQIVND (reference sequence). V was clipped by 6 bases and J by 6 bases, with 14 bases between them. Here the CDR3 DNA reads TGTGCCAGTAGGCCCCTCGGACAGTATGAAAAACTGTTTTTT. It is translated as CASRPLGQYEKLFF. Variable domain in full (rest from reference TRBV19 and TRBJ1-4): DGGITQSPKYLFRKEGQNVTLSCEQNLNHDAMYWYRQDPGQGLRLIYYSQIVNDFQKGDIAEGYSVSREKKESFPLTVTSAQKNPTAFYLCASRPLGQYEKLFFGSGTQLSVL.

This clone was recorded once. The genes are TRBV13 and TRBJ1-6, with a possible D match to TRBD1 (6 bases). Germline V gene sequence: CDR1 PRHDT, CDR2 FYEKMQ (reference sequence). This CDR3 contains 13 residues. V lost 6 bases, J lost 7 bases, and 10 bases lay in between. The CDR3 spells CASRGHQNSPLHF. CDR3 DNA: TGTGCCAGCAGGGGACACCAAAATTCACCCCTCCACTTT.

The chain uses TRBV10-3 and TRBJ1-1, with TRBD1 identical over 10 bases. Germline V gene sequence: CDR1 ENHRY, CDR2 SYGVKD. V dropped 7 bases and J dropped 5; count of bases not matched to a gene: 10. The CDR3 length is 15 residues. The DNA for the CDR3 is TGTGCCATCAAGGGGACAGGGGCCCTGGGGACTGAAGCTTTCTTT. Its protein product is CAIKGTGALGTEAFF.

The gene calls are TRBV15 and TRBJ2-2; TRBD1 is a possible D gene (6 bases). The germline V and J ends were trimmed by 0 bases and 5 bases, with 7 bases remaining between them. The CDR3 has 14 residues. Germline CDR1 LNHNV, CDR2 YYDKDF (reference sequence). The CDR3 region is CATSRDRGTGELFF. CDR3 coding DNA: TGTGCCACCAGCAGAGACAGGGGAACCGGGGAGCTGTTTTTT.

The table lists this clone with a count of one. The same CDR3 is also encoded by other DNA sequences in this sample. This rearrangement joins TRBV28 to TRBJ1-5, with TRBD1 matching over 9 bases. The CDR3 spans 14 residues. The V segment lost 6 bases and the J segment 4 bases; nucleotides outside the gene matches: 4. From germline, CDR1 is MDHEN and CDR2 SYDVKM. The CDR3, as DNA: TGTGCCAGCAGGCCGGGACAGGGTAATCAGCCCCAGCATTTT. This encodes CASRPGQGNQPQHF.

CDR3 amino acids: CASSQEPESNQPQHF. CDR3 DNA sequence: TGCGCCAGCAGCCAAGAACCGGAGAGCAATCAGCCCCAGCATTTT. The rearrangement links TRBV4-1 to TRBJ1-5, with D unresolved. Trimming shortened V by 0 bases and J by 1 base, and 7 bases separated the two germline ends. The germline V gene has CDR1 MGHRA and CDR2 YSYEKL. There are 15 residues in the CDR3.

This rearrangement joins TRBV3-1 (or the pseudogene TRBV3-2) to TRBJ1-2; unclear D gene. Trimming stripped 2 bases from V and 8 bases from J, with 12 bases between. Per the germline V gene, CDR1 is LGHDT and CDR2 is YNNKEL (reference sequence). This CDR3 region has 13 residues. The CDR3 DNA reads TGTGCCAGCAGCCAAAGTGCCGCGGGCGGCTACACCTTC. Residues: CASSQSAAGGYTF.

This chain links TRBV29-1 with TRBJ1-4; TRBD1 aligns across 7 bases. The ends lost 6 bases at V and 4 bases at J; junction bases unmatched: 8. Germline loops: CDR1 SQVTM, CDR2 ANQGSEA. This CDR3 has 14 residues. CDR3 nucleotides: TGCAGCGTGGGGGGGACAGTACGTAATGAAAAACTGTTTTTT. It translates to CSVGGTVRNEKLFF.

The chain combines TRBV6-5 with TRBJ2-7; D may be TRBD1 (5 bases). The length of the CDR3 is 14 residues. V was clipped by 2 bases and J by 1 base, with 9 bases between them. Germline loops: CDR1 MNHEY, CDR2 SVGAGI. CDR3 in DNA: TGTGCCAGCAGTTACAGGGGTGGGTCCTACGAGCAGTACTTC. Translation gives CASSYRGGSYEQYF.

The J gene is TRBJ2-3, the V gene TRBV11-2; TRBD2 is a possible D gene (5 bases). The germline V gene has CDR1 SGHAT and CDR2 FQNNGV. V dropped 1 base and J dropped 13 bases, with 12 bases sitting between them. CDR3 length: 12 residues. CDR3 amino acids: CASSLGRARKYF. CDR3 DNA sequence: TGTGCCAGCAGCTTAGGGCGGGCCCGAAAGTATTTT.

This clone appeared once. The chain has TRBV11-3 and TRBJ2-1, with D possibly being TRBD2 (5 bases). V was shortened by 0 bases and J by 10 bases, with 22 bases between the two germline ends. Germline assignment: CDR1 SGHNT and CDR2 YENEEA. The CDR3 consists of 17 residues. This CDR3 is CASSLDLIPTGRGEQFF. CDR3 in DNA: TGTGCCAGCAGCTTAGATCTCATTCCGACGGGTCGAGGGGAGCAGTTCTTC.

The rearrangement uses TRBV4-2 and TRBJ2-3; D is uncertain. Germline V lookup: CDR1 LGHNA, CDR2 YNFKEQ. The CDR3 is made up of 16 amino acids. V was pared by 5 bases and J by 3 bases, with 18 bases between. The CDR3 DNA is TGTGCCAGCAGCTCTCTATCGATAGCTGGGACAGATACGCAGTATTTT. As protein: CASSSLSIAGTDTQYF.

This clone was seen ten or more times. DNA for the CDR3: TGTGCCAGTATGGCGAGTCTAGGGAATCAGCCCCAGCATTTT. Its protein product is CASMASLGNQPQHF. The chain employs TRBV19 and TRBJ1-5; D call uncertain. Germline CDR1 and CDR2: LNHDA and SQIVND (reference sequence). The CDR3 has 14 residues. Trimming took 7 bases from V and 4 from J, leaving 14 bases between them.

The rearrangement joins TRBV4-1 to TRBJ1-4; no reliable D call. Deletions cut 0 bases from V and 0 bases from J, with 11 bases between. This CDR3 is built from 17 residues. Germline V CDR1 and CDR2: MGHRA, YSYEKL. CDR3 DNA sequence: TGCGCCAGCAGCCAAGAGCGGACGATTGCAACTAATGAAAAACTGTTTTTT. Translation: CASSQERTIATNEKLFF.

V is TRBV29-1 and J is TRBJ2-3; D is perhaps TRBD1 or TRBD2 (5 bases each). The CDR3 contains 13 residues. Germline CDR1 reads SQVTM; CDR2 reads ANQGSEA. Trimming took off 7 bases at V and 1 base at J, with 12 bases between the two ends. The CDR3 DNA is TGCAGCGCTGGGGACGGAGGCACAGATACGCAGTATTTT. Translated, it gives CSAGDGGTDTQYF.

CDR3 DNA: TGTGCCAGCTCACCAGGTCAGACAGGGACCTACGAGCAGTACTTC. It translates to CASSPGQTGTYEQYF. This rearrangement joins TRBV18 to TRBJ2-7; 7 nucleotides agree with TRBD1. There are 15 residues in the CDR3. J was trimmed by 2 bases and V by 2 bases; bases with no gene match: 6. Germline V gene data show CDR1 as KGHSH and CDR2 as LQKENI.

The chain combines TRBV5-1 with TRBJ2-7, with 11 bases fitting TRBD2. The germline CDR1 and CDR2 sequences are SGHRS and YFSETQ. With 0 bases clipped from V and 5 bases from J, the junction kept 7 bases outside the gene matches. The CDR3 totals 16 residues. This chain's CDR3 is CASSLETSGRSDEQYF. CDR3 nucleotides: TGCGCCAGCAGCTTGGAAACTAGCGGGAGATCCGACGAGCAGTACTTC.

The CDR3 region is CASSVPRGGNEKLFF. CDR3 nucleotide sequence: TGTGCCAGCAGTGTTCCCCGTGGGGGAAATGAAAAACTGTTTTTT. The chain uses TRBV2 and TRBJ1-4; perhaps TRBD1 as D (5 bases). Trimming pared 4 bases from V and 5 bases from J, leaving 14 bases between. This CDR3 contains 15 residues. The V gene's germline CDR1 is SNHLY and CDR2 FYNNEI.